These 7 T cell receptor beta chains share one sample of origin, sequenced in a study of T cells in Graves' hyperthyroidism and ophthalmopathy. RNA transcripts provided the source from which TCR beta CDR3 regions were amplified. The study used the HTBI primer set for a first-round RT-PCR of the TCR CDR3. TCRdb used MiXCR to reprocess the multiplex PCR reads, holding one entry per CDR3 protein. This sample has about 420,000 distinct CDR3 sequences, with 15% to 17% found just once. The material sequenced was blood. The receptors shown here come from a woman aged 18-30 years with Graves' hyperthyroidism.

This clonotype was seen ten or more times. Written as DNA, the CDR3 is TGTGCCAGCAGCCTGGGGGGGCCGGAGAGTAATGAGCAGTTCTTC. Encoded protein: CASSLGGPESNEQFF. The rearrangement uses TRBV5-8 and TRBJ2-1; D is possibly TRBD2 (7 bases). Looked up from germline, CDR1 is SGHTS and CDR2 is YDEGEE. V lost 4 bases and J lost 7, with 18 bases in between. CDR3 length equals 15 residues.

About this clonotype itself: A single base separates this from a much larger clone, so it may be a read error. The rearrangement joins TRBV6-1 to TRBJ1-5; D is possibly TRBD1 (6 bases). V gave up 3 bases and J gave up 0 bases, with 12 bases separating them. The CDR3 is 16 amino acids. Germline V gene data show CDR1 as MNHNS and CDR2 as SASEGT. Written as DNA, the CDR3 is TGTGCCAGCAGTGAGGAGCCCAGGGGTAGCAATCAGCCCCAGCATTTT. Protein product: CASSEEPRGSNQPQHF.

This clonotype has at least ten counts. The chain carries TRBV19 and TRBJ2-5, with 11 bases lining up with TRBD2. The germline CDR1 and CDR2 sequences are LNHDA and SQIVND (reference sequence). The CDR3 length is 16 residues. V shed 5 bases, J shed 2 bases, and the junction held 7 bases outside the gene matches. The CDR3, as DNA: TGTGCCAGTAGTTGGTCTAGCGGGGGGACGCAAGAGACCCAGTACTTC. It translates to CASSWSSGGTQETQYF.

This clonotype was seen only a few times. The chain combines TRBV20-1 with TRBJ2-7, with D tentatively TRBD2 (6 bases). Looked up from germline, CDR1 is DFQATT and CDR2 is SNEGSKA (reference sequence). Between the trimmed V and J ends, which lost 4 bases and 1 base, there was a span of 20 bases. The CDR3 totals 16 residues. CDR3 sequence reads: CSATPLTGRGSYEQYF. CDR3 nucleotide sequence: TGCAGTGCTACACCCCTAACCGGGCGGGGTTCCTACGAGCAGTACTTC.

As for this clonotype: Germline and junction disagree at one end, which may indicate a read error. The CDR3 reads CTSSLFLTDESYEQYF. The CDR3 DNA sequence: TGTACCAGCAGCTTATTTTTGACGGACGAATCCTACGAGCAGTACTTC. This chain connects TRBV7-9 to TRBJ2-7; D remains unclear. The CDR3 covers 16 residues. Germline CDR1 and CDR2: SEHNR and FQNEAQ (reference sequence).

At least ten counts were recorded for this clonotype. The rearrangement joins TRBV5-1 to TRBJ2-5, with 8 bases aligning to TRBD2. The germline CDR1 and CDR2 sequences are SGHRS and YFSETQ. V trimming: 2 bases; J trimming: 2 bases; junction bases outside the gene matches: 5. The CDR3 totals 15 residues. In DNA, the CDR3 is TGCGCCAGCAGCTTCCCGGGAGGGACGCAAGAGACCCAGTACTTC. Protein sequence: CASSFPGGTQETQYF.

A few counts support this clonotype. The chain couples TRBV28 to TRBJ2-2; 9 bases map to TRBD1. The CDR3 runs 17 residues. Germline CDR1 is MDHEN and CDR2 is SYDVKM. The V segment lost 7 bases and the J segment 6 bases; nucleotides outside the gene matches: 15. CDR3 sequence reads: CASTPLSGTGLPGELFF. CDR3 sequence (DNA): TGTGCCAGCACTCCCCTCTCCGGGACAGGGCTCCCCGGGGAGCTGTTTTTT.